This entry concerns a single T cell receptor beta chain. This sample stems from a study of tumour-infiltrating T cells in Burkitt lymphoma. At the level of the study: All epidemiological Burkitt lymphoma subtypes were represented in the cohort.

Sequencing was performed with immunoSEQ multiplex PCR; in TCRdb, only in-frame clones are kept and a portion is missing. The sample includes 46,000 or so clones, around a third of them seen just once. V lost 3 bases to trimming and J lost 6 bases, with 11 bases between them. CDR1 is MDHEN and CDR2 is SYDVKM in the germline V gene. This CDR3 has 14 amino acids. Sequenced material: tumor tissue. The gene calls are TRBV28 and TRBJ1-4, with no clear D. The sequence was collected from a human donor with Burkitt lymphoma. The CDR3 protein is CASSLGRWHEKLFF. CDR3 nucleotides: TGTGCCAGCAGTTTGGGCAGGTGGCATGAAAAACTGTTTTTT. The whole variable domain, remainder taken from reference TRBV28 and TRBJ1-4, is DVKVTQSSRYLVKRTGEKVFLECVQDMDHENMFWYRQDPGLGLRLIYFSYDVKMKEKGDIPEGYSVSREKKERFSLILESASTNQTSMYLCASSLGRWHEKLFFGSGTQLSVL.